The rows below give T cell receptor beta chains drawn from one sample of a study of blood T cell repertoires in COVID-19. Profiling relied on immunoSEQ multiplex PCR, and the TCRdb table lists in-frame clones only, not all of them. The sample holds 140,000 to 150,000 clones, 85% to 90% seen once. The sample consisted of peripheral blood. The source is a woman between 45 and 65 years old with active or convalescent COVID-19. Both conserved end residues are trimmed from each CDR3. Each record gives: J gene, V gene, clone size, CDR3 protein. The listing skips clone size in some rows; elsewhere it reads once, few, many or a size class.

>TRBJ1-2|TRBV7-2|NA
ASSLGPRTGPTYGYT
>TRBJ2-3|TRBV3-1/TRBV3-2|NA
ASSQASRLSTDTQY
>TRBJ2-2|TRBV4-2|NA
ASSQATGGPAGELF
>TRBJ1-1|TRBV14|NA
ASSQPGQLNTEAF
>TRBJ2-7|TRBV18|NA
ASSPGTAYEQY
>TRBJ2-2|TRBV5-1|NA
ASQDRGLKTGELF
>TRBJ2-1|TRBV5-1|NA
ASSLDIYNEQF
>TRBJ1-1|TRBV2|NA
ASRGYRGTEAF
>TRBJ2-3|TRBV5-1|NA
ASGKGGGFDTQY
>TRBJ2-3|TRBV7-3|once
ASSLTGQIDTQY
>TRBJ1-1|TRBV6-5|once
ASSYAKYSNTEAF
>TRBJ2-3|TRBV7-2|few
ASSAGGTRRADTQY
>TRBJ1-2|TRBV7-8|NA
ASSFAERTGYT
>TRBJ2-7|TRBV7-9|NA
ASSSSAGLAGLTYYEQY
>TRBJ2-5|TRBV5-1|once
ASSGAETQY
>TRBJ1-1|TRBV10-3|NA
AISGEAMNTEAF
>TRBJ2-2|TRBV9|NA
ASTGVFTGELF